Presented here are 16 T cell receptor beta chains from one specimen sequenced in a study of identical twins. TCRdb itself ran the 5' RACE reads through MiXCR, one entry per CDR3 protein. Among under 800,000 distinct CDR3 sequences listed, around 21% were seen once. These data were also reused for a study on T cells expressing NK-cell markers.

What was sequenced was PBMCs. These receptors all stem from a woman under 30 in good health.

A few counts support this clonotype. V gene TRBV6-5 combines with J gene TRBJ2-7; TRBD1 agrees at 7 bases. The trim removed 4 bases at V and 0 bases at J, leaving 3 bases unmatched. CDR1 MNHEY and CDR2 SVGAGI come from the germline V gene. This CDR3 is built from 14 residues. Here the CDR3 reads CASSWQGVSYEQYF. The CDR3 DNA is TGTGCCAGCAGTTGGCAGGGGGTCTCCTACGAGCAGTACTTC.

The genes are TRBV11-2 and TRBJ2-7, with a possible D match to TRBD2 (5 bases). The length of the CDR3 is 15 residues. Trimming left V 4 bases short and J 7 bases short, with 20 bases between. CDR1 and CDR2 (germline): SGHAT, FQNNGV. The CDR3 is CASSSTQRRGEEQYF. The CDR3 DNA sequence: TGTGCCAGCAGCTCGACACAGCGTCGGGGTGAGGAGCAGTACTTC.

This clonotype came up a few times. The gene calls are TRBV7-6 and TRBJ2-1; no clear D. The CDR3 covers 14 residues. The germline V gene has CDR1 SGHVS and CDR2 FNYEAQ. V lost 4 bases and J lost 6, with 13 bases in between. CDR3 sequence: CASSSSPSFNEQFF. For the CDR3, the DNA is TGTGCCAGCAGCTCCAGTCCTAGTTTCAATGAGCAGTTCTTC.

This clonotype was seen a few times. This chain uses TRBV3-1 with TRBJ2-5; 10 nucleotides agree with TRBD2. V lost 3 bases to trimming and J lost 12 bases; unmatched junction nucleotides: 16. Germline V gene sequence: CDR1 LGHDT, CDR2 YNNKEL (reference sequence). The CDR3 totals 16 residues. The CDR3 spells CASSQQGGTSDRWEYF. CDR3 sequence (DNA): TGTGCCAGCAGCCAGCAGGGTGGGACTAGCGACCGATGGGAGTACTTC.

The rearrangement uses TRBV12-3 or TRBV12-4 and TRBJ2-2; D not certain. Trimming stripped 7 bases from V and 1 base from J, with 10 bases between. This CDR3 comprises 14 residues. CDR3 bases: TGTGCCAGCACCCCCTGGGAGAACACCGGGGAGCTGTTTTTT. Translation: CASTPWENTGELFF.

This chain links TRBV12-3 or TRBV12-4 with TRBJ2-3; tentative D call: TRBD2 (5 bases). This CDR3 has 14 amino acids. Trimming took 3 bases from V and 2 from J, leaving 9 bases between them. The CDR3 loop reads CASSFTLDTDTQYF. DNA of the CDR3: TGTGCCAGCAGTTTTACACTAGACACAGATACGCAGTATTTT.

This clonotype came up many times. The rearrangement links TRBV12-3 or TRBV12-4 to TRBJ2-1; perhaps TRBD2 as D (6 bases). This CDR3 contains 14 residues. The ends were cut back, 5 bases at V and 4 bases at J, with 12 bases in the middle. CDR3 in DNA: TGTGCCAGCAGTCCCGTGGGGGGTTACAATGAGCAGTTCTTC. Encoded protein: CASSPVGGYNEQFF.

The V call is TRBV10-3, the J call TRBJ1-2, with 7 nucleotides matching TRBD1. V lost 9 bases to trimming and J lost 0 bases; unmatched junction nucleotides: 10. This CDR3 contains 15 residues. Germline-derived CDR1 and CDR2 are ENHRY and SYGVKD. CDR3 loop: CAMRVGTEANYGYTF. The CDR3 DNA reads as TGTGCCATGCGAGTAGGGACAGAAGCTAACTATGGCTACACCTTC.

The chain's CDR3 is CASSGTAGGNTGELFF. The CDR3 DNA is TGTGCCAGCAGCGGGACTGCGGGAGGTAACACCGGGGAGCTGTTTTTT. J is TRBJ2-2 and V is TRBV7-8; 8 bases match TRBD2. The germline gives CDR1 SGHVS, CDR2 FQNEAQ. The CDR3 runs to 16 residues. J gave up 2 bases and V 5 bases, and 7 bases lay outside the gene matches.

This clonotype was observed a few times. The chain links TRBV7-2 to TRBJ2-1; unclear D gene. The V and J ends lost 4 bases and 7 bases respectively, with 8 bases between them. CDR3 size: 12 residues. The germline gives CDR1 SGHTA, CDR2 FQGNSA. CDR3 region: CASSSVLNEQFF. In nucleotides, the CDR3 is TGTGCCAGCAGCTCCGTATTGAATGAGCAGTTCTTC.

This chain uses TRBV6-5 with TRBJ2-1, with D possibly TRBD2 on 5 matching bases. Germline V gene data show CDR1 as MNHEY and CDR2 as SVGAGI. V was cut by 4 bases and J by 9 bases, with 16 bases left in between. CDR3 size: 14 residues. CDR3 DNA sequence: TGTGCCAGCAGTTCCCGGACCTCCGCGGGTGAGCAGTTCTTC. This translates into CASSSRTSAGEQFF.

This clonotype was seen a handful of times. V gene TRBV7-9 combines with J gene TRBJ2-1; 7 bases are shared with TRBD2. Germline V gene data show CDR1 as SEHNR and CDR2 as FQNEAQ (reference sequence). The CDR3 covers 15 residues. The junction had 6 bases not matched to a gene; V was cut back by 2 bases and J by 5 bases. The DNA of the CDR3 is TGTGCCAGCAGCTTATACGGCGGGGGTGACAATGAGCAGTTCTTC. Amino acid sequence: CASSLYGGGDNEQFF.

The chain carries TRBV6-5 and TRBJ2-2; no firm D call. Trimming cost V 1 base and J 5 bases, with 11 bases left between them. Looked up from germline, CDR1 is MNHEY and CDR2 is SVGAGI. This CDR3 region has 15 residues. CDR3 residues: CASSYLGMKTGELFF. CDR3 coding DNA: TGTGCCAGCAGTTACTTGGGGATGAAGACCGGGGAGCTGTTTTTT.

This clonotype was observed at least ten times. The chain has TRBV7-9 and TRBJ2-1; TRBD1 matches 12 bases. CDR3 length equals 16 residues. Trimming took 5 bases from V and 7 from J; bases not matched to a gene: 9. The V gene's germline CDR1 is SEHNR and CDR2 FQNEAQ (reference sequence). The CDR3 sequence: CASSQNPGQGANEQFF. The DNA of the CDR3 is TGTGCCAGCAGCCAAAATCCGGGACAGGGGGCAAATGAGCAGTTCTTC.

This clonotype has only a few counts. The chain couples TRBV6-4 to TRBJ2-1, with 7 bases fitting TRBD2. In germline, CDR1 is MRHNA, CDR2 SNTAGT. V lost 2 bases to trimming and J lost 6 bases; unmatched junction nucleotides: 10. The CDR3 has 16 amino acids. CDR3 amino acids: CASSDDSGTTFNEQFF. In DNA, the CDR3 is TGTGCCAGCAGTGACGATTCCGGGACTACCTTCAATGAGCAGTTCTTC.

This clonotype has just one count. The chain recombines TRBV30 with TRBJ2-2; 8 bases are a match to TRBD2. Germline CDR1 and CDR2: GTSNPN and SVGIG (reference sequence). V was clipped by 3 bases and J by 6 bases; unmatched bases: 0. The CDR3 totals 12 residues. The CDR3 DNA is TGTGCCTGGAGCGGGAGGGCCGGGGAGCTGTTTTTT. It is translated as CAWSGRAGELFF. Full variable domain (outside the CDR3, taken from reference TRBV30 and TRBJ2-2): SQTIHQWPATLVQPVGSPLSLECTVEGTSNPNLYWYRQAAGRGLQLLFYSVGIGQISSEVPQNLSASRPQDRQFILSSKKLLLSDSGFYLCAWSGRAGELFFGEGSRLTVL.